A selection of T cell receptor beta chains follows, all from one sample in a study of ipilimumab plus nivolumab after autologous stem cell transplantation. Sequencing was performed with immunoSEQ multiplex PCR; in TCRdb, only in-frame clones are kept and a portion is missing. The profile shows about 83,000 clones, approximately 86% of them singletons. Sample: PBMCs, taken in a trial of ipilimumab plus nivolumab as post-transplant consolidation. Every receptor here comes from a male donor with diffuse large B-cell lymphoma. Each CDR3 is given with its conserved first and last residue. D genes are given only for firm matches. The size entry is marked missing in some rows and otherwise reads once, few, many or a size class.

V	J	size	D	CDR3	DNA
TRBV19	TRBJ1-1	few	NA	CASSSNRNTEAFF	TGTGCCAGTAGCAGTAACAGGAACACTGAAGCTTTCTTT
TRBV27	TRBJ2-7	NA	NA	CASSLDRGGYEQYF	TGTGCCAGCAGTTTAGATAGGGGGGGCTACGAGCAGTACTTC
TRBV5-1	TRBJ2-1	NA	TRBD2	CASSPRLAAPNEQFF	TGCGCCAGCAGCCCCCGACTAGCGGCCCCCAATGAGCAGTTCTTC
TRBV5-4	TRBJ2-2	NA	TRBD1	CASSLTGTVNTGELFF	TGTGCCAGCAGCCTTACCGGGACAGTTAACACCGGGGAGCTGTTTTTT
TRBV9	TRBJ1-1	NA	NA	CASSVGPLNTEAFF	TGTGCCAGCAGCGTAGGTCCCCTGAACACTGAAGCTTTCTTT
TRBV7-2	TRBJ1-2	NA	TRBD1	CASSLGQGSYGYTF	TGTGCCAGCAGCCTAGGACAGGGATCTTATGGCTACACCTTC
TRBV6-6	TRBJ2-2	NA	NA	CASLPEGGELFF	TGTGCCAGTTTACCCGAGGGCGGGGAGCTGTTTTTT
TRBV6-5	TRBJ1-1	few	NA	CASRTLGGLAFF	TGTGCCAGCAGAACCCTGGGGGGCTTGGCTTTCTTT
TRBV6-6	TRBJ2-3	NA	TRBD1	CASSDRQGNGDTQYF	TGTGCCAGCAGTGACCGACAGGGGAACGGAGATACGCAGTATTTT
TRBV2	TRBJ1-5	NA	TRBD1	CASTRDRGFGNQPQHF	TGTGCCAGCACCCGGGACAGGGGATTTGGCAATCAGCCCCAGCATTTT
TRBV4-1	TRBJ1-5	NA	NA	CASSQGYGTKPQHF	TGCGCCAGCAGCCAAGGTTATGGAACGAAGCCCCAGCATTTT
TRBV5-8	TRBJ2-7	NA	NA	CASRLAYEQYF	TGTGCCAGCAGGCTAGCCTACGAGCAGTACTTC
TRBV4-1	TRBJ1-1	NA	NA	CASSQHRTTEAFF	TGCGCCAGCAGCCAACACAGAACCACTGAAGCTTTCTTT
TRBV14	TRBJ2-7	NA	NA	CASSQQTTGGEQYF	TGTGCCAGCAGCCAGCAAACCACAGGCGGCGAGCAGTACTTC
TRBV18	TRBJ1-4	few	TRBD1	CASSRRTGGEEKLFF	TGTGCCAGCTCACGGAGGACAGGGGGCGAAGAAAAACTGTTTTTT
TRBV5-6	TRBJ2-7	NA	TRBD2	CASSLMRLAGGYEQYF	TGTGCCAGCAGCTTGATGCGACTAGCGGGGGGGTACGAGCAGTACTTC
TRBV7-3	TRBJ1-5	NA	NA	CASSSRGSQPQHF	TGTGCCAGCAGCTCCAGGGGAAGTCAGCCCCAGCATTTT
TRBV9	TRBJ2-3	NA	NA	CASSVGGFVADTQYF	TGTGCCAGCAGCGTAGGAGGCTTCGTCGCAGATACGCAGTATTTT
TRBV11-2	TRBJ1-3	NA	NA	CASGGSGGNTIYF	TGTGCCAGCGGGGGGTCCGGTGGAAACACCATATATTTT
TRBV7-9	TRBJ1-5	NA	NA	CASSLEDGDSNQPQHF	TGTGCCAGCAGCTTAGAAGACGGTGATAGCAATCAGCCCCAGCATTTT
TRBV6-1	TRBJ1-2	NA	NA	CASSEAGGYGYTF	TGTGCCAGCAGTGAAGCGGGGGGATATGGCTACACCTTC
TRBV18	TRBJ1-3	NA	NA	CASSPSDDTIYF	TGTGCCAGCTCACCTTCGGACGACACCATATATTTT
TRBV19	TRBJ2-1	NA	TRBD1	CASSRGPGQVLDEQFF	TGTGCCAGTAGTAGAGGACCGGGACAGGTTTTGGATGAGCAGTTCTTC
TRBV13	TRBJ2-2	NA	NA	CASSTRDTGELFF	TGTGCCAGCAGCACCCGGGACACCGGGGAGCTGTTTTTT
TRBV19	TRBJ1-1	once	TRBD1	CASSNRGRRASGTEAFF	TGTGCCAGTAGTAACAGGGGCCGGAGGGCCAGCGGCACTGAAGCTTTCTTT
TRBV2	TRBJ1-1	NA	NA	CASTRGEGTEAFF	TGTGCCAGCACGAGGGGGGAAGGCACTGAAGCTTTCTTT
TRBV18	TRBJ2-1	NA	TRBD1	CASSPGTDNEQFF	TGTGCCAGCTCACCAGGGACAGATAATGAGCAGTTCTTC
TRBV19	TRBJ1-3	NA	NA	CASTRRSSGNTIYF	TGTGCCAGTACAAGAAGATCGAGCGGAAACACCATATATTTT